This T cell receptor (beta chain) is drawn from a study of control samples from healthy donors and cancer patients. CDR1 and CDR2 (germline): SEHNR, FQNEAQ (reference sequence). The CDR3 runs 14 residues. Unmatched junction bases numbered 5, after V lost 6 bases and J lost 3 bases. The repertoire was sequenced with immunoSEQ multiplex PCR; TCRdb's copy has only in-frame clones and lacks some. Among about 130,000 clones, about 93% were seen once, and the ten largest hold 2% to 2.5%. Sequencing used blood. The sequence was obtained from a man aged 18 to 29 in good health. The chain recombines TRBV7-9 with TRBJ1-2; 9 bases match TRBD1. The CDR3 protein is CASSQRQGDYGYTF. DNA of the CDR3: TGTGCCAGCAGTCAGAGACAGGGGGACTATGGCTACACCTTC. The entire variable domain, with the rest obtained from reference TRBV7-9 and TRBJ1-2, is as follows: DTGVSQNPRHKITKRGQNVTFRCDPISEHNRLYWYRQTLGQGPEFLTYFQNEAQLEKSRLLSDRFSAERPKGSFSTLEIQRTEQGDSAMYLCASSQRQGDYGYTFGSGTRLTVV.